The present T cell receptor beta chain was sequenced within a study of cytomegalovirus exposure and HLA in healthy donors. Worth noting for this clone: Its target is not known.

With 60 Vbeta and 13 Jbeta primers, the PCR was carried out. Sequenced by immunoSEQ multiplex PCR; TCRdb stores in-frame clones only, minus some. This sample carries over 100,000 clones, under 70% of them seen once, and the ten largest clones take roughly 10%. Findings of the study overall: Usually a TCR sequence was rare, but some public TCRs were found in many donors. An apparent linkage of common viral pathogens to several of the most significant clusters emerged in a later analysis. A missense variant in DCLRE1C was later tied to TCR beta V- and J-gene trimming.

Sequenced input: PBMCs. The sequence was collected from a man aged 25 to 45 in good health and CMV-seropositive.

The CDR3 loop is CAWSLRITEAFF. CDR3 DNA sequence: TGTGCCTGGAGTCTCAGGATAACTGAAGCTTTCTTT. The chain carries TRBV30 and TRBJ1-1; D is undetermined. The V gene's germline CDR1 is GTSNPN and CDR2 SVGIG (reference sequence). V was shortened by 2 bases and J by 5 bases, with 9 bases between the two germline ends. This CDR3 is 12 amino acids long. Drawing the rest from reference TRBV30 and TRBJ1-1, the complete variable domain is SQTIHQWPATLVQPVGSPLSLECTVEGTSNPNLYWYRQAAGRGLQLLFYSVGIGQISSEVPQNLSASRPQDRQFILSSKKLLLSDSGFYLCAWSLRITEAFFGQGTRLTVV.